Following are 9 T cell receptor beta chains from one sample sequenced in a study (dated by TCRdb to the early 2020s). Receptor amplification or capture employed the immunoSEQ multiplex PCR assay. TCRdb took over this immuneACCESS table, retaining in-frame rearrangements with V and J assigned. Such tables are incomplete; in checked studies, under half of the missing clones stem from an unresolved V gene, and the remainder is unexplained. This sample lists approximately 70,000 clones; around 93% were detected once. 3.5% to 5.5% of the sample is taken by the ten largest. Sequencing input: PBMCs. The source of these receptors is a man in his forties with rheumatoid arthritis.

The chain carries TRBV27 and TRBJ2-7, with 7 bases aligning to TRBD2. The CDR3 spans 14 residues. Per the germline V gene, CDR1 is MNHEY and CDR2 is SMNVEV (reference sequence). With 3 bases clipped from V and 5 bases from J, the junction kept 7 bases outside the gene matches. CDR3 region: CASSFKLASHEQYF. Written as DNA, the CDR3 is TGTGCCAGCAGTTTCAAACTAGCGAGCCACGAGCAGTACTTC.

The chain links TRBV3-1 (or the pseudogene TRBV3-2) to TRBJ2-7; D remains unclear. Germline V gives CDR1 LGHDT, CDR2 YNNKEL (reference sequence). V gave up 1 base and J gave up 4 bases, with 11 bases separating them. This CDR3 contains 14 residues. Written as DNA, the CDR3 is TGTGCCAGCAGCCAAGCGCAGTCTGCGTACGAGCAGTACTTC. Its protein product is CASSQAQSAYEQYF.

The genes are TRBV28 and TRBJ2-6, with D uncertain. Germline CDR1 reads MDHEN; CDR2 reads SYDVKM. CDR3 length: 13 amino acids. With 7 bases removed from V and 1 base from J, the gap between germline ends came to 5 bases. This CDR3 is CASNLSGANVLTF. CDR3 DNA sequence: TGTGCCAGCAATCTTTCTGGGGCCAACGTCCTGACTTTC.

V and J are TRBV9 and TRBJ2-1, with D perhaps TRBD1 (6 bases). The CDR3 covers 13 residues. With 3 bases removed from V and 5 bases from J, the gap between germline ends came to 9 bases. The V gene's germline CDR1 is SGDLS and CDR2 YYNGEE. The CDR3 sequence: CASSGYRDNEQFF. For the CDR3, the DNA is TGTGCCAGCAGCGGATACAGGGACAATGAGCAGTTCTTC.

V is TRBV25-1 and J is TRBJ2-1; 10 bases line up with TRBD2. V shed 2 bases and J 6 bases; nucleotides not matched to a gene: 7. The germline V gene encodes CDR1 MGHDK and CDR2 SYGVNS. CDR3 size: 16 residues. CDR3 protein: CASSEGGAGGGNEQFF. CDR3 nucleotides: TGTGCCAGCAGTGAAGGTGGAGCGGGAGGGGGCAATGAGCAGTTCTTC.

The CDR3 reads CASSLRTRAGDGYTF. The CDR3 coding sequence is TGTGCCAGCAGCTTACGAACTCGGGCAGGGGATGGCTACACCTTC. This chain connects TRBV11-2 to TRBJ1-2; D might be TRBD1 (6 bases). CDR1 SGHAT and CDR2 FQNNGV come from the germline V gene. The germline V and J ends were trimmed by 2 bases and 6 bases, with 16 bases remaining between them. This CDR3 region has 15 residues. Drawing the rest from reference TRBV11-2 and TRBJ1-2, the complete variable domain is EAGVAQSPRYKIIEKRQSVAFWCNPISGHATLYWYQQILGQGPKLLIQFQNNGVVDDSQLPKDRFSAERLKGVDSTLKIQPAKLEDSAVYLCASSLRTRAGDGYTFGSGTRLTVV.

CDR3 in amino acids: CASREVGQSEKLFF. The CDR3 DNA reads TGTGCCAGCAGGGAGGTGGGACAGTCTGAAAAACTGTTTTTT. The chain carries TRBV2 and TRBJ1-4, with 7 bases lining up with TRBD1. With V trimmed by 6 bases and J by 7 bases, 8 bases remained unmatched. The CDR3 sequence is 14 residues long. Germline V lookup: CDR1 SNHLY, CDR2 FYNNEI. The variable domain in full, with the rest retrieved from reference TRBV2 and TRBJ1-4, is EPEVTQTPSHQVTQMGQEVILRCVPISNHLYFYWYRQILGQKVEFLVSFYNNEISEKSEIFDDQFSVERPDGSNFTLKIRSTKLEDSAMYFCASREVGQSEKLFFGSGTQLSVL.

The chain has TRBV27 and TRBJ2-7, with 10 nucleotides matching TRBD2. Per germline, CDR1 MNHEY and CDR2 SMNVEV (reference sequence). J was trimmed by 2 bases and V by 2 bases; bases with no gene match: 9. The CDR3 length is 17 residues. CDR3 nucleotides: TGTGCCAGCAGTTTAGCAGCCACTAGCGGGACCACCTACGAGCAGTACTTC. Protein product: CASSLAATSGTTYEQYF.

The chain employs TRBV9 and TRBJ2-7; 9 positions match TRBD2. The junction had 7 bases not matched to a gene; V was cut back by 0 bases and J by 3 bases. CDR3 length: 16 amino acids. Germline CDR1 reads SGDLS; CDR2 reads YYNGEE. The CDR3 protein is CASSVDQAGGHYEQYF. As DNA, the CDR3 is TGTGCCAGCAGCGTAGATCAAGCGGGGGGCCACTACGAGCAGTACTTC.